These 5 T cell receptor beta chains were all obtained from the same sample, sequenced in a study of cytomegalovirus exposure and HLA in healthy donors. The PCR made use of 60 Vbeta and 13 Jbeta primers. Method: immunoSEQ multiplex PCR; TCRdb's copy keeps in-frame clones and lacks some. In the table there are approximately 120,000 clones, about 10% of which are singletons. Sequences were obtained from PBMCs. All receptors derive from a woman under 30 in good health and CMV-seropositive.

This clone was picked up a small number of times. The rearrangement joins TRBV9 to TRBJ2-5; the match to TRBD1 covers 8 bases. Losses at the gene ends were 4 bases for V and 4 bases for J; bases not matched to a gene: 9. CDR3 size: 15 residues. CDR1 is SGDLS and CDR2 is YYNGEE in the germline V gene. CDR3 sequence (DNA): TGTGCCAGCAGCCCCGATGGACAGGGTACAGAGACCCAGTACTTC. Translating it yields CASSPDGQGTETQYF.

This clone was counted between two and nine times. The rearrangement joins TRBV28 to TRBJ1-2, with D maybe TRBD1 (5 bases). The CDR3 contains 14 residues. The V end lost 3 bases, the J end lost 2 bases, and 10 bases lay between the germline ends. The V gene's germline CDR1 is MDHEN and CDR2 SYDVKM. The CDR3 protein is CASSFGGGNYGYTF. The DNA for the CDR3 is TGTGCCAGCAGTTTTGGGGGGGGGAACTATGGCTACACCTTC.

The CDR3: CASSPQGQLTDEQYF. DNA of the CDR3: TGTGCCAGCAGCCCACAAGGACAACTGACGGACGAGCAGTACTTC. The rearrangement uses TRBV7-9 and TRBJ2-7, with D perhaps matching TRBD1 (5 bases). CDR1 SEHNR and CDR2 FQNEAQ come from the germline V gene (reference sequence). The V and J ends lost 5 bases and 5 bases respectively, with 19 bases between them. The CDR3 spans 15 residues.

This clone was counted between two and nine times. This chain connects TRBV4-1 to TRBJ2-1; TRBD2 aligns across 15 bases. Germline values: CDR1 MGHRA, CDR2 YSYEKL. Unmatched junction bases numbered 7, after V lost 6 bases and J lost 1 base. CDR3 length: 18 amino acids. For the CDR3, the DNA is TGCGCCAGCAGACCGGGACTAGCGGGAGGTCGGTCCTACAATGAGCAGTTCTTC. This sequence encodes CASRPGLAGGRSYNEQFF.

The chain joins TRBV5-5 to TRBJ2-7; 8 bases fit TRBD1. The J segment lost 7 bases and the V segment lost 4 bases, leaving 10 bases of the junction unmatched. The CDR3 spans 14 residues. Per germline, CDR1 SGHKS and CDR2 YYEKEE (reference sequence). CDR3 region: CASSPRGQDGEQYF. The CDR3 nucleotides are TGTGCCAGCAGCCCCCGGGGACAGGACGGGGAGCAGTACTTC.